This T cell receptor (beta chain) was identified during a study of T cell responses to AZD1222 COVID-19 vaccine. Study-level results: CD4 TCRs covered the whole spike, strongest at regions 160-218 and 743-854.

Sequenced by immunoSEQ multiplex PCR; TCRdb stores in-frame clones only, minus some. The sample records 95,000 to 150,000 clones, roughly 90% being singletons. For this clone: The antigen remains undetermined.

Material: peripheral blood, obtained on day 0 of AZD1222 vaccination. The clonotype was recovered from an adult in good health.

DNA of the CDR3: TGTGCCAGCAGGGAGGGGACTCTTACAGATACGCAGTATTTT. It encodes CASREGTLTDTQYF. The gene calls are TRBV9 and TRBJ2-3, with D possibly being TRBD2 (6 bases). The CDR3 loop spans 14 amino acids. The germline V and J ends were trimmed by 5 bases and 3 bases, with 13 bases remaining between them. CDR1 SGDLS and CDR2 YYNGEE come from the germline V gene.